The 20 T cell receptor beta chains in this list originate from one sample, sequenced in a study of OX40 agonist ivuxolimab in advanced cancers. The assay was immunoSEQ multiplex PCR, and TCRdb's table has in-frame clones only and misses some. In the table there are 55,000 to 90,000 clones, approximately 78% of which are singletons. The material sequenced was CD4+ or CD8+ T cells sorted from blood, taken in a trial of the OX40 agonist ivuxolimab. Receptors were obtained from an adult with an advanced solid tumor such as melanoma, head and neck, liver or kidney cancer.

This clone was detected only a few times. The chain employs TRBV30 and TRBJ2-2; D is uncertain. Between the trimmed V and J ends, which lost 8 bases and 5 bases, there was a span of 9 bases. Germline values: CDR1 GTSNPN, CDR2 SVGIG (reference sequence). The CDR3 length is 11 residues. The CDR3 loop is CAHGRTGELFF. The CDR3 coding sequence is TGTGCCCATGGAAGGACCGGGGAGCTGTTTTTT.

V usage is TRBV5-1 and J usage is TRBJ1-1, with 7 positions matching TRBD1. This CDR3 has 15 amino acids. The germline CDR1 and CDR2 sequences are SGHRS and YFSETQ. Trimming at V came to 1 base and at J to 3 bases, leaving 6 bases not matched to a gene. The CDR3 DNA follows: TGCGCCAGCAGCTTGCCTGGACAGGTATACACTGAAGCTTTCTTT. This encodes CASSLPGQVYTEAFF.

The V call is TRBV2, the J call TRBJ2-7; D might be TRBD2 (5 bases). This CDR3 has 13 residues. Trimming took 8 bases from V and 4 from J, leaving 15 bases between them. CDR1 SNHLY and CDR2 FYNNEI come from the germline V gene. The CDR3 loop is CASGTGLGYEQYF. CDR3 in DNA: TGTGCCAGCGGTACGGGGTTGGGATACGAGCAGTACTTC.

The rearrangement links TRBV28 to TRBJ2-6; D remains unclear. Trimming took 5 bases from V and 0 from J, leaving 5 bases between them. The CDR3 sequence is 14 residues long. CDR1 is MDHEN and CDR2 is SYDVKM in the germline V gene. DNA for the CDR3: TGTGCCAGCAGTATTCGCTCTGGGGCCAACGTCCTGACTTTC. It yields the protein CASSIRSGANVLTF.

The chain links TRBV19 to TRBJ2-5, with 12 bases that match TRBD1. The ends lost 6 bases at V and 5 bases at J; junction bases unmatched: 7. This CDR3 is 15 amino acids long. In germline, CDR1 is LNHDA, CDR2 SQIVND (reference sequence). CDR3 DNA sequence: TGTGCCAGTAGGGGACAGGGGGCCTTTTTCGAGACCCAGTACTTC. It codes for CASRGQGAFFETQYF.

This clone turned up a few times. The chain recombines TRBV11-2 with TRBJ2-2; TRBD1 or TRBD2 may be the D gene (6 bases each). V shed 4 bases and J shed 5 bases, with 23 bases lying between them. From germline, CDR1 is SGHAT and CDR2 FQNNGV. This CDR3 is built from 18 residues. In DNA form, the CDR3 reads TGTGCCAGCAGCTATAAGTTCCCAGGGGCGGCGGGGACCGGGGAGCTGTTTTTT. Translated: CASSYKFPGAAGTGELFF.

This chain uses TRBV4-1 with TRBJ1-2, with TRBD1 identical over 8 bases. CDR3 size: 15 residues. CDR1 and CDR2 from the germline V gene are MGHRA and YSYEKL. With V trimmed by 3 bases and J by 5 bases, 8 bases remained unmatched. This chain's CDR3 is CASSQPTGGRYGYTF. The CDR3 DNA reads TGCGCCAGCAGCCAGCCTACAGGGGGTCGGTATGGCTACACCTTC.

This chain uses TRBV11-2 with TRBJ2-7; perhaps TRBD2 as D (5 bases). Germline CDR1 reads SGHAT; CDR2 reads FQNNGV. The V end was cut by 0 bases, the J end by 9 bases, with 12 bases between. CDR3 length equals 13 residues. The CDR3 spells CASSLDPGMWQYF. The CDR3, as DNA: TGTGCCAGCAGCTTAGATCCCGGGATGTGGCAGTACTTC.

This sequence joins TRBV30 and TRBJ1-2, with TRBD1 matching over 8 bases. V shed 1 base and J 0 bases; nucleotides not matched to a gene: 4. This CDR3 is built from 15 residues. Germline CDR1 reads GTSNPN; CDR2 reads SVGIG (reference sequence). CDR3 nucleotide sequence: TGTGCCTGGAGTGGGACAGGGTTAGCTAACTATGGCTACACCTTC. Translation gives CAWSGTGLANYGYTF.

This chain connects TRBV21-1 to TRBJ2-5; TRBD1 reflects the table's D call only, with no check against the DNA. TRBV21-1 is a pseudogene locus. The CDR3 runs to 21 residues. DNA for the CDR3: TGTGCCAGCAGCCCCCCCGAGTCGGTCATCAGGCCCGGTATTATTCAAGAGACCCAGTACTTC. This encodes CASSPPESVIRPGIIQETQYF.

This rearrangement joins TRBV28 to TRBJ1-1; D not certain. The germline CDR1 and CDR2 sequences are MDHEN and SYDVKM. Deletions cut 9 bases from V and 0 bases from J, with 8 bases between. The CDR3 spans 12 residues. CDR3 DNA sequence: TGTGCCAGACCCGACATGAACACTGAAGCTTTCTTT. It translates to CARPDMNTEAFF.

The genes are TRBV30 and TRBJ1-1; unclear D gene. This CDR3 spans 12 amino acids. Trimming shortened V by 2 bases and J by 7 bases, and 11 bases separated the two germline ends. CDR1 is GTSNPN, CDR2 SVGIG, per germline (reference sequence). CDR3 coding DNA: TGTGCCTGGAGTTCCTGGGTCCGTGAAGCTTTCTTT. Its translation: CAWSSWVREAFF. The full variable domain, with the rest looked up from reference TRBV30 and TRBJ1-1, is SQTIHQWPATLVQPVGSPLSLECTVEGTSNPNLYWYRQAAGRGLQLLFYSVGIGQISSEVPQNLSASRPQDRQFILSSKKLLLSDSGFYLCAWSSWVREAFFGQGTRLTVV.

The chain couples TRBV28 to TRBJ1-1; weak D call: TRBD1 (5 bases). Trimming shortened V by 7 bases and J by 11 bases, and 20 bases separated the two germline ends. Germline V gene lookup returns CDR1 MDHEN and CDR2 SYDVKM. The CDR3 has 13 amino acids. CDR3 in amino acids: CASTSQGRFSAFF. The CDR3 DNA sequence: TGTGCCAGCACCTCGCAGGGAAGGTTTTCCGCTTTCTTT.

The chain is built from TRBV7-9 and TRBJ1-1; D call uncertain. Trimming shortened V by 1 base and J by 7 bases, and 7 bases separated the two germline ends. The germline V gene has CDR1 SEHNR and CDR2 FQNEAQ (reference sequence). This CDR3 spans 12 amino acids. For the CDR3, the DNA is TGTGCCAGCAGCTTAGTATCAGTTGAAGCTTTCTTT. Translating gives CASSLVSVEAFF.

V gene TRBV6-1 combines with J gene TRBJ1-2; 7 nucleotides line up with TRBD1. V lost 0 bases, J lost 8 bases, and 9 bases stayed unmatched. The CDR3 sequence is 15 residues long. The germline V gene encodes CDR1 MNHNS and CDR2 SASEGT. CDR3 region: CASSEAGTATGGYTF. In nucleotides, the CDR3 is TGTGCCAGCAGTGAAGCTGGGACAGCCACGGGAGGCTACACCTTC.

The chain has TRBV5-4 and TRBJ2-1; no definite D call. This CDR3 is 14 amino acids long. V gave up 0 bases and J gave up 5 bases, with 9 bases separating them. Germline CDR1 and CDR2: SGHNT and YYREEE (reference sequence). The DNA for the CDR3 is TGTGCCAGCAGCTTGGTGATCAATAACAATGAGCAGTTCTTC. Translation: CASSLVINNNEQFF.

The rearrangement joins TRBV5-6 to TRBJ1-5; D possibly corresponds to TRBD1 (5 bases). Germline CDR1 reads SGHDT; CDR2 reads YYEEEE. The CDR3 is 17 residues long. Between the trimmed V and J ends, which lost 1 base and 3 bases, there was a span of 17 bases. The CDR3 DNA reads TGTGCCAGCAGCTTGCAGATGAATGGGGGGAACAATCAGCCCCAGCATTTT. It specifies CASSLQMNGGNNQPQHF. Combining the CDR3 with reference TRBV5-6 and TRBJ1-5 gives the whole variable domain DAGVTQSPTHLIKTRGQQVTLRCSPKSGHDTVSWYQQALGQGPQFIFQYYEEEERQRGNFPDRFSGHQFPNYSSELNVNALLLGDSALYLCASSLQMNGGNNQPQHFGDGTRLSIL.

This rearrangement joins TRBV13 to TRBJ2-7, with unresolved D. The germline V gene encodes CDR1 PRHDT and CDR2 FYEKMQ (reference sequence). The V and J ends lost 3 bases and 3 bases respectively, with 12 bases between them. The CDR3 runs 14 residues. Written as DNA, the CDR3 is TGTGCCAGCAGCTTTAGACTGGAGAGCTACGAGCAGTACTTC. It translates to CASSFRLESYEQYF. Full variable domain (missing parts from reference TRBV13 and TRBJ2-7): AAGVIQSPRHLIKEKRETATLKCYPIPRHDTVYWYQQGPGQDPQFLISFYEKMQSDKGSIPDRFSAQQFSDYHSELNMSSLELGDSALYFCASSFRLESYEQYFGPGTRLTVT.

The CDR3 sequence: CASSWDINTGELFF. For the CDR3, the DNA is TGCGCCAGCAGTTGGGACATCAACACCGGGGAGCTGTTTTTT. The J gene is TRBJ2-2, the V gene TRBV4-1, with D perhaps TRBD1 (6 bases). The length of the CDR3 is 14 residues. With 6 bases removed from V and 2 bases from J, the gap between germline ends came to 10 bases. Germline loops: CDR1 MGHRA, CDR2 YSYEKL.

The chain carries TRBV11-2 and TRBJ2-5, with 7 positions matching TRBD1. The CDR3 is 14 residues long. From germline, CDR1 is SGHAT and CDR2 FQNNGV. V dropped 4 bases and J dropped 5; count of bases not matched to a gene: 7. DNA for the CDR3: TGTGCCAGCAGCTCAACAGGGGTTTGGGAGACCCAGTACTTC. It codes for CASSSTGVWETQYF.